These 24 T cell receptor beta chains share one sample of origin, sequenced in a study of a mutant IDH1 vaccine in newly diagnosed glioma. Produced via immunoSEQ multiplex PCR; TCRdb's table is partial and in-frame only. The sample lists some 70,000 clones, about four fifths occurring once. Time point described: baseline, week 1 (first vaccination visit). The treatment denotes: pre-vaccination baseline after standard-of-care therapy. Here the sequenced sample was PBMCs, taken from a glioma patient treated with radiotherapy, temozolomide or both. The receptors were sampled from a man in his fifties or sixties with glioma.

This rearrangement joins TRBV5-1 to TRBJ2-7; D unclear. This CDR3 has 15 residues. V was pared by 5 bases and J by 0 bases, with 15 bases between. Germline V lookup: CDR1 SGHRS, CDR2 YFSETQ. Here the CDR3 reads CASRKAGFVSYEQYF. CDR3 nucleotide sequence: TGCGCCAGCAGGAAAGCAGGTTTTGTCTCCTACGAGCAGTACTTC.

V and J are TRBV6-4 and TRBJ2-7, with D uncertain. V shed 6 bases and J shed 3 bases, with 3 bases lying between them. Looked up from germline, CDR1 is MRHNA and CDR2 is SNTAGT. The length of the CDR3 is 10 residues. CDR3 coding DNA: TGTGCCAGCAGCCACTACGAGCAGTACTTC. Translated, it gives CASSHYEQYF.

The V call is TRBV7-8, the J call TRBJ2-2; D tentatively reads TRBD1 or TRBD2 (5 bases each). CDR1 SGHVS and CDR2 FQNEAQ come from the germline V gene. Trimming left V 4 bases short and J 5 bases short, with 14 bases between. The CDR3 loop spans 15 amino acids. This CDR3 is CASSSPRGGTGELFF. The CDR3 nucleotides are TGTGCCAGCAGCTCCCCTAGGGGCGGGACCGGGGAGCTGTTTTTT.

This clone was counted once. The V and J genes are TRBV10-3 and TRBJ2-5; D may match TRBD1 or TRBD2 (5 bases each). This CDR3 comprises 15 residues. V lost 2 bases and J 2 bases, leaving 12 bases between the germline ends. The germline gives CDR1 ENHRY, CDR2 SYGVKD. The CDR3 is CAISEPGLPQETQYF. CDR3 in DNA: TGTGCCATCAGTGAGCCGGGGCTACCTCAAGAGACCCAGTACTTC.

DNA of the CDR3: TGTGCCAGCAGTTACTCGGCGCGACAGGGATACAATGAGCAGTTCTTC. Translation gives CASSYSARQGYNEQFF. This chain joins TRBV6-5 and TRBJ2-1, with 7 bases identical to TRBD1. The CDR3 is made up of 16 amino acids. The germline V gene encodes CDR1 MNHEY and CDR2 SVGAGI. V gave up 0 bases and J gave up 4 bases; unmatched junction bases: 6.

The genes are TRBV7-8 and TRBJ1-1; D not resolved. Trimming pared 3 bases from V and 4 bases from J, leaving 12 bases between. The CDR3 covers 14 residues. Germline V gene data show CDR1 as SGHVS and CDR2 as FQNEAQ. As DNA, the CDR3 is TGTGCCAGCAGCTTCCAGGATCGAGGCACTGAAGCTTTCTTT. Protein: CASSFQDRGTEAFF.

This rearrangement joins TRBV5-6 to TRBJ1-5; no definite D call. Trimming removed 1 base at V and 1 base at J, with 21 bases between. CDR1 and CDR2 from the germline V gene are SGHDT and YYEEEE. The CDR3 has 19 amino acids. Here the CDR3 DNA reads TGTGCCAGCAGCTTGACCATTACAGTGGGGATTCCAAGCAATCAGCCCCAGCATTTT. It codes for CASSLTITVGIPSNQPQHF.

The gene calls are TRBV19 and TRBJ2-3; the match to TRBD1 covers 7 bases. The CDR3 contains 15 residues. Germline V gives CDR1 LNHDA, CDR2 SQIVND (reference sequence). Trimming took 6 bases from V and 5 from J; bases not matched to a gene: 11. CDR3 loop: CASRLRDSIEDTQYF. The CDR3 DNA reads TGTGCCAGTAGGCTCCGGGACAGCATTGAAGATACGCAGTATTTT.

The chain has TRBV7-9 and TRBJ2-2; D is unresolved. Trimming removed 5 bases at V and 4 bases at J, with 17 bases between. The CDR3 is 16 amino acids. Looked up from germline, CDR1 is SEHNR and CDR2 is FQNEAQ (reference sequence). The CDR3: CASSPPAKGITGELFF. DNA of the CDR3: TGTGCCAGCAGCCCTCCCGCCAAGGGTATCACCGGGGAGCTGTTTTTT.

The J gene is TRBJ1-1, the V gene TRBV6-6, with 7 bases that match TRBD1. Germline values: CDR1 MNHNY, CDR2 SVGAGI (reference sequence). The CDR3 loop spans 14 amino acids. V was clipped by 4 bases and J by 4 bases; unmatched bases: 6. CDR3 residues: CASSSPKGATEAFF. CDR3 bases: TGTGCCAGCAGTTCTCCGAAGGGGGCCACTGAAGCTTTCTTT.

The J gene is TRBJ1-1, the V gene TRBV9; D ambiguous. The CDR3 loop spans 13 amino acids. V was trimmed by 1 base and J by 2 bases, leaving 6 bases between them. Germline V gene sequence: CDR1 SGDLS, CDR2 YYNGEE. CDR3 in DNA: TGTGCCAGCAGCGTACAGGCTAACACTGAAGCTTTCTTT. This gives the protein CASSVQANTEAFF.

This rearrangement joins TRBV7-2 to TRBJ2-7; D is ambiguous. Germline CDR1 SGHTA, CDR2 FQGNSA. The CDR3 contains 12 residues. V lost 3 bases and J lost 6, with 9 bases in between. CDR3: CASSLGPGEQYF. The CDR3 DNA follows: TGTGCCAGCAGCTTGGGCCCGGGCGAGCAGTACTTC.

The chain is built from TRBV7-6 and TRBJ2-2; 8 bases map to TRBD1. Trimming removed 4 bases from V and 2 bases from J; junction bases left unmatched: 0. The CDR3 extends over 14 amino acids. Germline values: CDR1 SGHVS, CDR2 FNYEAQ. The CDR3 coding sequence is TGTGCCAGCAGCTCAGGGGGCAACACCGGGGAGCTGTTTTTT. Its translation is CASSSGGNTGELFF. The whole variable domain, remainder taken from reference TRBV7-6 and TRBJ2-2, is GAGVSQSPRYKVTKRGQDVALRCDPISGHVSLYWYRQALGQGPEFLTYFNYEAQQDKSGLPNDRFSAERPEGSISTLTIQRTEQRDSAMYRCASSSGGNTGELFFGEGSRLTVL.

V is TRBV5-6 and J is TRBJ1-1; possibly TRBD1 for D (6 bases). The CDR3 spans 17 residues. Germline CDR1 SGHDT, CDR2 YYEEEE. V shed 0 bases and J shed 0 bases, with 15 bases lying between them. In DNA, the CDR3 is TGTGCCAGCAGCTTGGAGGGGGGTCGCAAATTGAACACTGAAGCTTTCTTT. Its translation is CASSLEGGRKLNTEAFF.

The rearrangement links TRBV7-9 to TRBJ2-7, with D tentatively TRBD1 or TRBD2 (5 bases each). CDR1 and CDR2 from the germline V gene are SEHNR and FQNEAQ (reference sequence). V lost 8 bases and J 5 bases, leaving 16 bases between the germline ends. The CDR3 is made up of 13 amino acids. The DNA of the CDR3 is TGTGCCAGCGGAAGGGACCTTGGTGACGAGCAGTACTTC. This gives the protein CASGRDLGDEQYF.

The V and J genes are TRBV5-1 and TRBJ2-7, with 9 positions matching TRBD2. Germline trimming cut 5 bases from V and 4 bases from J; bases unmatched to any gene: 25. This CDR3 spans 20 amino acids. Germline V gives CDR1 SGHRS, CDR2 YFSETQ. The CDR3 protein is CASSFPYFEGGGGTAYEQYF. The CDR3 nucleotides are TGCGCCAGCAGTTTTCCTTACTTTGAAGGCGGGGGGGGCACAGCTTACGAGCAGTACTTC.

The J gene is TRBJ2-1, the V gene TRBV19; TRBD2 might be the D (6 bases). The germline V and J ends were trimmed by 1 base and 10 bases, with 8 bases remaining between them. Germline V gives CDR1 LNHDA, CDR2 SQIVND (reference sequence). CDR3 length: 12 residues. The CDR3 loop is CASSIGGGEQFF. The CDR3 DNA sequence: TGTGCCAGTAGTATAGGGGGAGGAGAGCAGTTCTTC.

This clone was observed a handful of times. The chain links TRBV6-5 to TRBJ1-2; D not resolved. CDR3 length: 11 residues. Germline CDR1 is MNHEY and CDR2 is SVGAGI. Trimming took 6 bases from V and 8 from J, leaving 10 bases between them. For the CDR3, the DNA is TGTGCCAGCAGCCGAGGGTTAGGCTACACCTTC. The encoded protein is CASSRGLGYTF.

The CDR3 loop reads CSVAVLRGGGDTQYF. CDR3 DNA sequence: TGCAGCGTTGCGGTTTTACGGGGGGGTGGCGATACGCAGTATTTT. The chain carries TRBV29-1 and TRBJ2-3; 8 bases are shared with TRBD2. The V and J ends lost 4 bases and 6 bases, in that order; junction bases with no gene match: 12. CDR1 is SQVTM and CDR2 is ANQGSEA in the germline V gene. The CDR3 loop spans 15 amino acids.

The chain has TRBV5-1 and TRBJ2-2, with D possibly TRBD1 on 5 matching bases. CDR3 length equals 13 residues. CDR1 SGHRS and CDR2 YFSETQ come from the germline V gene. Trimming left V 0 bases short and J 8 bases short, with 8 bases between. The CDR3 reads CASSLEGAGELFF. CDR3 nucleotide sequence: TGCGCCAGCAGCTTGGAAGGGGCGGGGGAGCTGTTTTTT. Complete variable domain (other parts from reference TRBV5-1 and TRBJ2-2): KAGVTQTPRYLIKTRGQQVTLSCSPISGHRSVSWYQQTPGQGLQFLFEYFSETQRNKGNFPGRFSGRQFSNSRSEMNVSTLELGDSALYLCASSLEGAGELFFGEGSRLTVL.

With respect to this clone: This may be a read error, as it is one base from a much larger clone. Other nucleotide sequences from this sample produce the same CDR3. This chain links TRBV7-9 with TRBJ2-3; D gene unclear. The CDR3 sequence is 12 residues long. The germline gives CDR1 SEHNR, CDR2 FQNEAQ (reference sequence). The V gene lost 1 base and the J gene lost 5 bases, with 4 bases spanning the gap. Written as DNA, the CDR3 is TGTGCCAGCAGCTTAGTAGGAGATACGCAGTATTTT. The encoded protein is CASSLVGDTQYF.

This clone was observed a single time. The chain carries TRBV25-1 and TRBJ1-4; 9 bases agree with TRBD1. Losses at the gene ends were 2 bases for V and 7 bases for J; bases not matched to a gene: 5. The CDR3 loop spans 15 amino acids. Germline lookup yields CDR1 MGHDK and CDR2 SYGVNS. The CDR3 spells CASSEGWTGVEKLFF. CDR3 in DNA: TGTGCCAGCAGTGAAGGATGGACAGGGGTTGAAAAACTGTTTTTT. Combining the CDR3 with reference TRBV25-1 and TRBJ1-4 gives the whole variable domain EADIYQTPRYLVIGTGKKITLECSQTMGHDKMYWYQQDPGMELHLIHYSYGVNSTEKGDLSSESTVSRIRTEHFPLTLESARPSHTSQYLCASSEGWTGVEKLFFGSGTQLSVL.

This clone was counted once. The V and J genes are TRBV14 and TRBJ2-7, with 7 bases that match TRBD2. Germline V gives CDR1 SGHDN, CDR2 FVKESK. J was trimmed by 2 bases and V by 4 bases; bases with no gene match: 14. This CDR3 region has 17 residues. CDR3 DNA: TGTGCCAGCAGCCGCTTAGCATCCAGCGGGATTCCCTACGAGCAGTACTTC. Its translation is CASSRLASSGIPYEQYF.

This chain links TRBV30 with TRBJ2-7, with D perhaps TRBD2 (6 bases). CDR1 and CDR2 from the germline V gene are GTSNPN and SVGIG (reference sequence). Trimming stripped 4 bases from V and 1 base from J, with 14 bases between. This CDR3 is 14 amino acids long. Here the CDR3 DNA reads TGTGCCTGGACCCCATGGGGGGAATCCTACGAGCAGTACTTC. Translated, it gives CAWTPWGESYEQYF.